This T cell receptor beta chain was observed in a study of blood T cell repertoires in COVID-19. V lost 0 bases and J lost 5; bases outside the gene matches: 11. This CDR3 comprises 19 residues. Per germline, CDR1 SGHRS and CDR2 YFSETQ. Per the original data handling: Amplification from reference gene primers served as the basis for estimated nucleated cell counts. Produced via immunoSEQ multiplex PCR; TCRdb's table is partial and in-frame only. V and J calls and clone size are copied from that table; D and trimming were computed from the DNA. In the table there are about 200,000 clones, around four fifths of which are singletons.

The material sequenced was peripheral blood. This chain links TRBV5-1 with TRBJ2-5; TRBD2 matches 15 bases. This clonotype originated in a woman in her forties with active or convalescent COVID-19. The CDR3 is CASSLGTSGRATSRETQYF. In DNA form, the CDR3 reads TGCGCCAGCAGCTTGGGGACTAGCGGGAGGGCCACCTCCAGGGAGACCCAGTACTTC.